This TCR beta chain derives from a study of T cell changes during pregnancy in multiple sclerosis (dated by TCRdb to about 2019). Looking at the study overall: Changes in the T cell repertoire over the course of pregnancy were examined in this study in women with multiple sclerosis.

Libraries came from the immunoSEQ multiplex PCR assay. What TCRdb holds here is the immuneACCESS table cut down to in-frame rearrangements. Part of the clones is not present; checked against another copy, under half of the missing clones reflect an unresolved V gene, and the others are unexplained. This sample has fewer than 85,000 clones in its table, and about 95% of those were observed once. Of the sample, about 2.3% is held by the ten largest clones. V sheds 4 bases and J sheds 1 base, leaving 10 bases between their ends. CDR1 and CDR2 are read off the germline V gene as LGHNA and YNFKEQ. Measured from the cysteine to the phenylalanine, the CDR3 is 14 residues long. Just the 42-base CDR3 DNA is kept, in frame starting at base 1. Turning to this clone: What antigen it recognizes has not been identified. The record has no base qualities; no much larger clone is one base away.

The TCR was taken from a female donor with multiple sclerosis, enrolled in a pregnancy study. The sequences come from peripheral blood, collected in the third trimester of pregnancy. The chain joins TRBV4-2 to TRBJ2-5, with the D gene call left open. The nucleotides read TGTGCCAGCAGCCTTCAGGCCATCCAAGAGACCCAGTACTTC. Translated, it reads CASSLQAIQETQYF.